This TCR beta chain was identified in a study of blood T cells in healthy people across ages. A second about 7 to 12 cycle PCR used barcoded and J-beta primers. Each cDNA molecule, via a template-switch adaptor with 12 random nucleotides, was tagged. TCRdb re-analysed the 5' RACE reads in MiXCR, keeping a single row per CDR3 protein. The sample has around 2 million distinct CDR3 sequences, 35% to 50% seen once. The CDR3 has 15 residues. Per the germline V gene, CDR1 is DFQATT and CDR2 is SNEGSKA (reference sequence). Trimming took 3 bases from V and 8 from J; bases not matched to a gene: 10. This receptor was identified in a human donor in good health. Sample: blood. V gene TRBV20-1 combines with J gene TRBJ1-6, with 7 bases fitting TRBD1. The CDR3 sequence is CSARYPGQRHSPLHF. In DNA, the CDR3 is TGCAGTGCTAGGTATCCGGGACAGAGACATTCACCCCTCCACTTT.